This T cell receptor (beta chain) was recorded in a study of T cell responses to AZD1222 COVID-19 vaccine. Overall study context: Combined were second doses at about 4 or about 12 weeks.

General observations from the study: White British donors predominated, females outnumbered males, and clonal diversity was possibly underestimated.

This clone was found once. Its antigen is unknown. Data came from immunoSEQ multiplex PCR; TCRdb stores just in-frame clones and leaves some out. The table has roughly 100,000 clones, 84% seen once. The CDR3 is 17 amino acids. Trimming removed 2 bases from V and 3 bases from J; junction bases left unmatched: 4. Germline CDR1 reads SGHAT; CDR2 reads FQNNGV. The rearrangement uses TRBV11-2 and TRBJ2-3; TRBD2 aligns across 14 bases. The TCR originated in an adult in good health. Sequenced material: peripheral blood, taken on day 0 of AZD1222 vaccination. Here the CDR3 reads CASSLRTSGRRTDTQYF. The DNA of the CDR3 is TGTGCCAGCAGCTTACGGACTAGCGGGAGGAGAACAGATACGCAGTATTTT.